This T cell receptor beta chain is from a study of beta chain features in type 1 diabetes. About the research overall: Patients shared similar age, gender and cell yields with healthy donors. General study results and limits: The VDJ junctions of type 1 diabetes patients carried fewer insertions and more deletions.

The CDR3 sequence is 16 residues long. CDR1 and CDR2 from the germline V gene are SGHAT and FQNNGV. V shed 5 bases and J 0 bases; nucleotides not matched to a gene: 7. About this clone itself: No antigen is known for it.

The study reverse transcribed the entire isolated RNA, so it sequenced expressed TCRB transcripts. Here immunoSEQ multiplex PCR was the method, and the copy in TCRdb shows in-frame clones only, minus some. The data hold about 400,000 clones, with over 9.5% observed a single time. The chain recombines TRBV11-2 with TRBJ2-3, with TRBD2 identical over 8 bases. This TCR was sampled from a man younger than 30 in good health. The sequenced sample consisted of naive CD4+ T cells from blood. Here the CDR3 DNA reads TGTGCCAGCAGCGCACTAGCGGTTACTAGCACAGATACGCAGTATTTT. As protein: CASSALAVTSTDTQYF.